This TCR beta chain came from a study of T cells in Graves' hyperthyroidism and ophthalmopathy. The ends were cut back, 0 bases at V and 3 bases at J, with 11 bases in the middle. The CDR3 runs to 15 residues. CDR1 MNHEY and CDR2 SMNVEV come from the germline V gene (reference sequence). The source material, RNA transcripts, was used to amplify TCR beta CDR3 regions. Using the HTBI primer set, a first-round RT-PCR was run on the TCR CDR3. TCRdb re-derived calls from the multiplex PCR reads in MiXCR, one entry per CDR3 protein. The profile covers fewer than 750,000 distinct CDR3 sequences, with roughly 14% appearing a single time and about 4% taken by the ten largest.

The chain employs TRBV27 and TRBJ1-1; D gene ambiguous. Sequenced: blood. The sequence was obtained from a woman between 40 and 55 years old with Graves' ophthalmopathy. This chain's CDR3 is CASSLSEGHDTEAFF. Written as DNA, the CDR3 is TGTGCCAGCAGTTTATCGGAGGGTCACGACACTGAAGCTTTCTTT.